Below, 21 T cell receptor beta chains from the same sample are listed, as sequenced in a study of T cells in Graves' hyperthyroidism and ophthalmopathy. Researchers took RNA transcripts and amplified the TCR beta CDR3 regions from them. An initial round of RT-PCR targeting the TCR CDR3 relied on the HTBI primer set. TCRdb reprocessed the multiplex PCR reads via MiXCR and lists one record per CDR3 protein. The sample has about half a million distinct CDR3 sequences; just under 20% are singletons. The sample comprised blood. The origin of the receptors is a man aged 35-49 years with Graves' ophthalmopathy.

The chain couples TRBV7-3 to TRBJ2-2; perhaps TRBD2 as D (7 bases). The germline CDR1 and CDR2 sequences are SGHTA and FQGTGA. V gave up 6 bases and J gave up 4 bases, with 18 bases separating them. The CDR3 has 16 residues. The CDR3 sequence is CASRRDGGRGTGELFF. DNA for the CDR3: TGTGCCAGCAGGCGGGACGGGGGGCGGGGCACCGGGGAGCTGTTTTTT.

This clonotype was recorded a few times. V and J are TRBV7-2 and TRBJ2-5; 7 nucleotides match TRBD2. The V segment lost 5 bases and the J segment 0 bases; nucleotides outside the gene matches: 6. CDR3 length: 15 amino acids. Germline assignment: CDR1 SGHTA and CDR2 FQGNSA. The DNA for the CDR3 is TGTGCCAGCAGCATCATGGGGGGGAACCAAGAGACCCAGTACTTC. Residues: CASSIMGGNQETQYF.

As for this clonotype: A much larger clone lies a single base off, so this may be a read error. The genes are TRBV20-1 and TRBJ1-5; tentative D call: TRBD1 (5 bases). Germline CDR1 reads DFQATT; CDR2 reads SNEGSKA (reference sequence). The CDR3 loop spans 13 amino acids. Trimming took off 4 bases at V and 7 bases at J, with 14 bases between the two ends. The CDR3: CSATISGRQPQHF. CDR3 nucleotides: TGCAGTGCTACTATCTCAGGGAGACAGCCCCAGCATTTT.

The rearrangement joins TRBV6-4 to TRBJ1-2, with 9 bases aligning to TRBD1. This CDR3 has 17 amino acids. V gave up 4 bases and J gave up 2 bases; unmatched junction bases: 11. Germline V gives CDR1 MRHNA, CDR2 SNTAGT. The CDR3 DNA reads as TGTGCCAGCAGTGTCAATAGTGGGACAGGGATGAACTATGGCTACACCTTC. The encoded protein is CASSVNSGTGMNYGYTF.

This clonotype was recorded a few times. The gene calls are TRBV5-1 and TRBJ1-2, with D perhaps matching TRBD1 (5 bases). The CDR3 has 14 residues. V lost 2 bases, J lost 2 bases, and 10 bases lay in between. CDR1 is SGHRS, CDR2 YFSETQ, per germline. CDR3 protein: CASSFGDSNYGYTF. CDR3 DNA: TGCGCCAGCAGCTTTGGGGACTCCAACTATGGCTACACCTTC. Supplemented by reference TRBV5-1 and TRBJ1-2, the full variable domain reads KAGVTQTPRYLIKTRGQQVTLSCSPISGHRSVSWYQQTPGQGLQFLFEYFSETQRNKGNFPGRFSGRQFSNSRSEMNVSTLELGDSALYLCASSFGDSNYGYTFGSGTRLTVV.

The chain combines TRBV28 with TRBJ2-4; D remains unclear. Germline assignment: CDR1 MDHEN and CDR2 SYDVKM. The germline V and J ends were trimmed by 8 bases and 0 bases, with 8 bases remaining between them. There are 13 residues in the CDR3. CDR3 sequence (DNA): TGTGCCAGCTCAGCACTAGCCAAAAACATTCAGTACTTC. Protein: CASSALAKNIQYF.

J is TRBJ1-2 and V is TRBV29-1, with D perhaps matching TRBD1 (5 bases). Germline V gene data show CDR1 as SQVTM and CDR2 as ANQGSEA. The CDR3 totals 12 residues. V lost 0 bases and J 8 bases, leaving 10 bases between the germline ends. For the CDR3, the DNA is TGCAGCGTTGAAGAGGGGCATGGCGGCTACACCTTC. This translates into CSVEEGHGGYTF.

This chain joins TRBV12-3 or TRBV12-4 and TRBJ1-5; no firm D call. Trimming took off 8 bases at V and 3 bases at J, with 14 bases between the two ends. CDR3 length: 14 residues. This chain's CDR3 is CASGGPNYNQPQHF. CDR3 sequence (DNA): TGTGCCAGCGGAGGACCCAATTACAATCAGCCCCAGCATTTT.

The genes are TRBV12-5 and TRBJ2-2; D is uncertain. V lost 5 bases and J 9 bases, leaving 13 bases between the germline ends. Looked up from germline, CDR1 is LGHNT and CDR2 is FRNRAP. There are 13 residues in the CDR3. The CDR3 DNA follows: TGTGCTAGTGGTGCCCGACTTTACTGGGAGCTGTTTTTT. Residues: CASGARLYWELFF.

The chain combines TRBV12-3 or TRBV12-4 with TRBJ1-2, with D unresolved. This CDR3 comprises 16 residues. The V end was cut by 2 bases, the J end by 8 bases, with 21 bases between. This CDR3 is CASSLIPPPPPGGYTF. CDR3 DNA sequence: TGTGCCAGCAGTTTAATCCCCCCCCCCCCCCCCGGAGGCTACACCTTC.

The rearrangement uses TRBV5-6 and TRBJ1-1; D not certain. The V gene lost 3 bases and the J gene lost 1 base, with 7 bases spanning the gap. From germline, CDR1 is SGHDT and CDR2 YYEEEE. The CDR3 has 13 amino acids. CDR3 sequence reads: CASSSKGNTEAFF. The CDR3 bases are TGTGCCAGCAGCTCCAAGGGGAACACTGAAGCTTTCTTT.

This clonotype occurred a few times. The genes are TRBV19 and TRBJ1-5; D is perhaps TRBD1 (5 bases). V lost 4 bases, J lost 7 bases, and 17 bases lay in between. The germline V gene has CDR1 LNHDA and CDR2 SQIVND (reference sequence). The CDR3 extends over 15 amino acids. The CDR3 loop is CASSKMGAQGQPQHF. CDR3 in DNA: TGTGCCAGTAGTAAGATGGGCGCGCAGGGCCAGCCCCAGCATTTT.

The rearrangement links TRBV4-2 to TRBJ2-5; 8 bases match TRBD2. Looked up from germline, CDR1 is LGHNA and CDR2 is YNFKEQ. Trimming cost V 1 base and J 5 bases; bases outside gene matches: 6. There are 15 residues in the CDR3. The chain's CDR3 is CASSQAGGGGETQYF. CDR3 DNA: TGTGCCAGCAGCCAAGCCGGGGGGGGCGGGGAGACCCAGTACTTC.

The table lists this clonotype with many counts. This chain joins TRBV5-1 and TRBJ1-5; 11 positions agree with TRBD1. Germline CDR1 reads SGHRS; CDR2 reads YFSETQ. The CDR3 covers 18 residues. Unmatched junction bases numbered 6, after V lost 1 base and J lost 0 bases. CDR3 nucleotide sequence: TGCGCCAGCAGCTTGTGGACAGGGGGCTTTATTAGCAATCAGCCCCAGCATTTT. Residues: CASSLWTGGFISNQPQHF. The variable domain in full, completed from reference TRBV5-1 and TRBJ1-5, reads KAGVTQTPRYLIKTRGQQVTLSCSPISGHRSVSWYQQTPGQGLQFLFEYFSETQRNKGNFPGRFSGRQFSNSRSEMNVSTLELGDSALYLCASSLWTGGFISNQPQHFGDGTRLSIL.

Details on this clonotype: One end of the junction is discordant with germline, which a read error may explain. The chain couples TRBV5-8 to TRBJ2-3; 13 bases fit TRBD2. This CDR3 comprises 17 residues. Per the germline V gene, CDR1 is SGHTS and CDR2 is YDEGEE. This CDR3 is CASSRGTSGTGTDTQYF. CDR3 in DNA: TGTGCTAGCAGCCGCGGGACTAGCGGGACTGGCACAGATACGCAGTATTTT.

V is TRBV6-1 and J is TRBJ1-2; possible D gene TRBD1, 5 bases. This CDR3 spans 14 amino acids. Trimming stripped 6 bases from V and 5 bases from J, with 16 bases between. The V gene's germline CDR1 is MNHNS and CDR2 SASEGT. As DNA, the CDR3 is TGTGCCAGCAGACTTACGGGACGAACTTATGGCTACACCTTC. It yields the protein CASRLTGRTYGYTF.

About this clonotype: With a much larger clone just one base away, this may be a read error. The chain carries TRBV7-2 and TRBJ1-2; possible D gene TRBD1, 5 bases. The CDR3 length is 13 residues. Between the trimmed V and J ends, which lost 4 bases and 6 bases, there was a span of 12 bases. Looked up from germline, CDR1 is SGHTA and CDR2 is FQGNSA. The DNA for the CDR3 is TGTGCCAGCAGCTCAGCCAGGGTCCATGGCTACACCTTC. Translation: CASSSARVHGYTF.

This clonotype has only a few counts. The gene calls are TRBV20-1 and TRBJ2-7, with TRBD1 as a possible D gene (5 bases). The CDR3 runs 14 residues. V lost 2 bases to trimming and J lost 3 bases, with 14 bases between them. Per the germline V gene, CDR1 is DFQATT and CDR2 is SNEGSKA (reference sequence). The CDR3 here is CSARSDTILYEQYF. CDR3 sequence (DNA): TGCAGTGCTAGATCGGACACTATACTCTACGAGCAGTACTTC.

The chain employs TRBV20-1 and TRBJ1-1; 7 bases are shared with TRBD1. Losses at the gene ends were 5 bases for V and 1 base for J; bases not matched to a gene: 7. This CDR3 has 14 residues. Germline V gene data show CDR1 as DFQATT and CDR2 as SNEGSKA (reference sequence). CDR3 protein: CSAPGQNPNTEAFF. DNA of the CDR3: TGCAGTGCTCCGGGACAGAACCCGAACACTGAAGCTTTCTTT.

The rearrangement links TRBV7-2 to TRBJ2-1, with 16 bases identical to TRBD2. This CDR3 comprises 17 residues. Germline-derived CDR1 and CDR2 are SGHTA and FQGNSA. V shed 6 bases, J shed 10 bases, and the junction held 12 bases outside the gene matches. The CDR3 loop reads CASRPGLAGGWFLEQFF. The CDR3 DNA sequence: TGTGCCAGCAGACCGGGACTAGCGGGAGGGTGGTTTTTGGAGCAGTTCTTC.

For this clonotype: Being one base from a much bigger clone, this may be a read error. The V and J genes are TRBV12-3 or TRBV12-4 and TRBJ2-7, with 9 nucleotides matching TRBD1. The CDR3 contains 16 residues. Unmatched junction bases numbered 5, after V lost 2 bases and J lost 0 bases. CDR3 coding DNA: TGTGCCAGCAGTTTATGGGGGACAGGGAGCTCCTACGAGCAGTACTTC. Protein sequence: CASSLWGTGSSYEQYF.